This note documents a single T cell receptor (beta chain) sequence. The same CDR3 is also encoded by other DNA sequences in this sample. Profiled with immunoSEQ multiplex PCR; TCRdb holds only in-frame clones, not every one. This sample has under 300,000 clones, with just over 90% found just once. The CDR3 totals 13 residues. Trimming pared 1 base from V and 2 bases from J, leaving 6 bases between. Germline loops: CDR1 SGHNT, CDR2 YENEEA. The sample comes from a study of blood T cell repertoires in COVID-19. Sequenced input: PBMCs or T cells enriched from blood (not recorded which). The chain has TRBV11-3 and TRBJ2-7; D gene unclear. The receptor comes from a woman aged 40-49 years with acute COVID-19. The CDR3 loop is CASSLGLTYEQYF. The DNA for the CDR3 is TGTGCCAGCAGCTTAGGGCTCACCTACGAGCAGTACTTC. The whole variable domain, remainder taken from reference TRBV11-3 and TRBJ2-7, is EAGVVQSPRYKIIEKKQPVAFWCNPISGHNTLYWYLQNLGQGPELLIRYENEEAVDDSQLPKDRFSAERLKGVDSTLKIQPAELGDSAVYLCASSLGLTYEQYFGPGTRLTVT.